The source of this T cell receptor (beta chain) is a study of post-analysis software for immune sequencing data. Overall study context: Several disease courses (relapsing-remitting, secondary progressive and progressive-relapsing) of multiple sclerosis were included.

Findings of the study overall: Patients showed TRBV5-6, TRBV5-1 and TRBV20-1 among several TRBV segments more frequent than in controls. Batch-matched samples strongly co-clustered by F measure. When compared against controls, multiple sclerosis patients showed significantly lower normalized Chao1 diversity.

The CDR3 loop spans 13 amino acids. From germline, CDR1 is ENHRY and CDR2 SYGVKD. V trimming: 4 bases; J trimming: 9 bases; junction bases outside the gene matches: 3. Sequencing libraries made from TCR beta cDNA carried unique molecular identifiers. Each batch of about 0.95 to 11 million T cells produced hundreds of thousands of cDNA molecules. TCRdb reprocessed the PCR reads via MiXCR and lists one record per CDR3 protein. The sample includes 750,000 to 950,000 distinct CDR3 sequences, around 53% seen only once; the top ten take approximately 4.5%. This clonotype was detected only once. Its antigen is unidentified.

This clonotype was sampled from a girl aged 10 to 17 with multiple sclerosis. Sequencing was carried out using blood. The chain combines TRBV10-3 with TRBJ2-1, with 10 positions matching TRBD1. The CDR3 nucleotides read TGTGCCATCAGTGCGGGACAGGGGTTTGAGCAGTTCTTC. This sequence encodes CAISAGQGFEQFF.